A selection of T cell receptor beta chains follows, all from one sample in a study of regulatory T cells in long-lasting Graves disease. From the multiplex PCR reads, TCRdb called clonotypes with MiXCR, one entry per CDR3 protein. This table holds hundreds of thousands of distinct CDR3 sequences, about a sixth found once. A further study also used this sample, focusing on T cells in Graves' hyperthyroidism and ophthalmopathy.

Sequenced material: peripheral blood mononuclear cells (PBMCs), taken at new diagnosis, from a patient treated with antithyroid drugs. The receptors come from a man between 40 and 49 years old with Graves disease. The CDR3 runs from the conserved cysteine through the conserved F or W. Fields, in order: D gene, J gene, V gene, clone size, CDR3 length, CDR3 protein, CDR3 DNA. A D gene is named only where the DNA matches it firmly. The size field is filled for only some rows; it gives once, few, many or a size class.

.	TRBJ2-3	TRBV7-9	many	13	CASSAASTDTQYF	TGTGCCAGCAGCGCGGCTAGCACAGATACGCAGTATTTT
TRBD1	TRBJ2-3	TRBV7-2	many	18	CASSSRQGGPSGTDTQYF	TGTGCCAGCAGCTCCCGACAGGGTGGGCCGAGTGGCACAGATACGCAGTATTTT
TRBD2	TRBJ2-5	TRBV7-3	many	15	CASSTLAGAMETQYF	TGTGCCAGCAGCACACTAGCGGGGGCTATGGAGACCCAGTACTTC
.	TRBJ1-2	TRBV5-1	many	16	CASSLTRGPANYGYTF	TGCGCCAGCAGCTTGACCAGGGGCCCAGCTAACTATGGCTACACCTTC
.	TRBJ1-1	TRBV4-2	.	14	CASSPRSRNTEAFF	TGTGCCAGCAGCCCCCGGAGCAGGAACACTGAAGCTTTCTTT
TRBD2	TRBJ2-5	TRBV5-1	.	17	CASSLGVLAGAQETQYF	TGCGCCAGCAGCTTAGGTGTACTAGCGGGGGCGCAAGAGACCCAGTACTTC
.	TRBJ2-3	TRBV28	many	14	CASSFVNSADTQYF	TGTGCCAGCAGTTTTGTTAACTCGGCAGATACGCAGTATTTT
TRBD2	TRBJ2-4	TRBV4-1	.	18	CASSPGLAGGLAKNIQYF	TGCGCCAGCAGCCCGGGACTAGCGGGAGGGCTAGCCAAAAACATTCAGTACTTC
TRBD1	TRBJ2-7	TRBV7-9	few	14	CASSSMDRVNEQYF	TGTGCCAGCAGCTCCATGGACAGGGTTAACGAGCAGTACTTC
TRBD2	TRBJ2-3	TRBV14	few	18	CASSQVLRGKPGADTQYF	TGTGCCAGCAGCCAAGTGTTGCGGGGGAAACCTGGTGCAGATACGCAGTATTTT
TRBD1	TRBJ1-2	TRBV18	many	12	CASSPGQGGYTF	TGTGCCAGCTCCCCGGGACAGGGGGGCTACACCTTC
TRBD1	TRBJ1-2	TRBV11-1	many	14	CASSTGTGGSGYTF	TGTGCCAGCAGCACCGGGACAGGGGGCTCTGGCTACACCTTC
.	TRBJ2-3	TRBV6-2/TRBV6-3	.	14	CASSWRVRTDTQYF	TGTGCCAGCAGTTGGAGGGTAAGGACAGATACGCAGTATTTT
.	TRBJ1-5	TRBV27	.	15	CASSLRRQLNQPQHF	TGTGCCAGCAGTTTAAGACGACAGCTCAATCAGCCCCAGCATTTT
.	TRBJ2-5	TRBV5-1	few	17	CASSPAKGGAGWETQYF	TGCGCCAGCAGCCCGGCTAAGGGGGGCGCCGGATGGGAGACCCAGTACTTC
TRBD1	TRBJ1-4	TRBV4-1	few	14	CASRTGTGQGKLFF	TGCGCCAGCAGAACTGGGACGGGACAGGGAAAACTGTTTTTT
.	TRBJ2-4	TRBV30	few	11	CAWSPAGEQYF	TGTGCCTGGAGCCCCGCTGGGGAACAGTACTTC
TRBD2	TRBJ2-2	TRBV10-3	.	12	CATGLASGELFF	TGTGCCACCGGACTAGCGTCCGGGGAGCTGTTTTTT
TRBD2	TRBJ2-2	TRBV20-1	.	18	CSARDKSSGAANTGELFF	TGCAGTGCTAGAGATAAGAGTAGCGGGGCGGCGAACACCGGGGAGCTGTTTTTT
TRBD2	TRBJ2-3	TRBV28	many	18	CASRQGLAGGRRADTQYF	TGTGCCAGCAGGCAGGGACTAGCGGGGGGCCGTCGGGCAGATACGCAGTATTTT
.	TRBJ2-4	TRBV12-3/TRBV12-4	many	16	CASSWGVLGVKNIQYF	TGTGCCAGCAGTTGGGGGGTGTTGGGAGTCAAAAACATTCAGTACTTC
.	TRBJ2-7	TRBV18	few	14	CASSPWDGDYEQYF	TGTGCCAGCTCACCCTGGGACGGCGACTACGAGCAGTACTTC
.	TRBJ1-5	TRBV6-2/TRBV6-3	.	15	CASSGGGYSNQPQHF	TGTGCCAGCTCTGGGGGAGGGTATAGCAATCAGCCCCAGCATTTT
.	TRBJ1-2	TRBV2	few	17	CASRPPSRDGVFYGYTF	TGTGCCAGCAGACCTCCCTCCCGGGACGGTGTTTTCTATGGCTACACCTTC